The entry that follows covers one T cell receptor beta chain sequence. Its antigen is unknown. No base quality information exists; no much larger clone differs at one position. The sample is drawn from a study of PD-1 blockade in classical Hodgkin lymphoma (dated by TCRdb to the early 2020s). A note on the overall study: Nivolumab dosing was 3 mg/kg intravenously every 2 weeks, continuing until either disease progression or unacceptable toxicity. The study used TCR beta sequencing and CyTOF to define a peripheral blood immune signature of response to PD-1 blockade in classical Hodgkin lymphoma.

The time point label of this sample denotes: cycle 2 day 1 (C2D1) of nivolumab. Every trial patient had relapsed following autologous stem cell transplantation, and prior brentuximab vedotin exposure was what differed among cohorts A, B and C. The trial cohort comprised fewer than 65 patients with relapsed/refractory classical Hodgkin lymphoma whose best overall responses were complete response, partial response or progressive disease. Trial patients were treated with single-agent nivolumab in the multi-cohort phase II CheckMate 205 trial. Best overall response was determined by an independent review committee according to the 2007 International Working Group response criteria. Trial PBMCs were collected immediately before nivolumab initiation (C1D1) and during therapy at cycle 2 day 1 and cycle 4 day 1. After peripheral blood was drawn into 8 mL Vacutainer Cell Preparation Tubes, PBMCs were isolated by centrifugation and then cryopreserved.

CDR3 length: 15 amino acids, cysteine to phenylalanine. Here the CDR3 DNA is all that survives: 45 bases in frame from base 1. The germline V gene provides CDR1 SGHTA and CDR2 FQGNSA. Compared with germline, V lacks 4 bases and J lacks 7 bases; bases without a gene match: 4. The Qiagen DNeasy kit was used to extract genomic DNA both from unsorted PBMCs and from the negatively selected CD4+ and CD8+ fractions. Using primers that anneal to V and J segments, immunoSEQ multiplex PCR amplified the TCR beta CDR3 regions. A synthetic immune receptor repertoire was used to minimize amplification bias, and any remaining bias was removed computationally after sequencing. In the authors' own workflow: Repertoire diversity was quantified as the Shannon entropy index using custom Python scripts. The unsorted, CD4+ and CD8+ repertoires were each analyzed separately, with the exception of combined analyses, where CD4+ and CD8+ sequences were merged in silico. A clone was considered expanded if an increase in frequency of at least 2-fold after treatment relative to C1D1 was found, and a pseudocount of 0.5 was applied to clones undetected at baseline. Clones with 0 or 1 copy at C1D1 were defined as singleton clones, while clones with 2 or more copies were defined as non-singleton clones. Clones expanded in unsorted samples were assigned a CD4+, CD8+ or unknown annotation through matching of protein sequences in sorted samples from the same patient. Diversity changes from C1D1 to C4D1 were tested in paired samples using Wilcoxon tests. In TCRdb, the immuneACCESS table is reduced to in-frame sequences with V and J assigned. These tables do not hold every clone; where another copy was compared, an unresolved V gene accounts for under half, and the others remain unexplained. That table is the source of V, J and clone size, and D and trimming were worked out from the DNA. The sample profile shows about 19,000 clones; around 75% of them were found once. About a sixth of the sample rests with the top ten.

What the work shows at the level of the full study, not this receptor alone: Lower diversity was observed in patients in whom nivolumab was started less than 1 year after ASCT, and these patients were excluded from later analyses so that confounding by immune reconstitution would be avoided. A significant rise by C4D1 was seen in CD4+ but not CD8+ TCR diversity (p=0.0027 vs p=0.16), with the rise being most apparent in complete responders (p=0.02). Trial patients with a complete response had baseline diversity similar to that of newly diagnosed patients, while partial responders and progressors had significantly lower diversity. The study was restricted to a single clinical trial cohort, and the causes of repertoire differences, possibly disease activity or prior therapy, were left undefined. Baseline TCR diversity was reported to be lower in newly diagnosed patients than in healthy donors, and even lower in relapsed/refractory patients.

This sequence originates from a human donor with classical Hodgkin lymphoma. The rearrangement combines TRBV7-2 with TRBJ1-6; TRBD1 agrees with 10 junctional bases. The source was peripheral blood mononuclear cells (PBMCs), collected before the second cycle of nivolumab. In nucleotides, the sequence is TGTGCCAGCAGCTCGATGGGACAGGGGAATTCACCCCTCCACTTT. The translation is CASSSMGQGNSPLHF.